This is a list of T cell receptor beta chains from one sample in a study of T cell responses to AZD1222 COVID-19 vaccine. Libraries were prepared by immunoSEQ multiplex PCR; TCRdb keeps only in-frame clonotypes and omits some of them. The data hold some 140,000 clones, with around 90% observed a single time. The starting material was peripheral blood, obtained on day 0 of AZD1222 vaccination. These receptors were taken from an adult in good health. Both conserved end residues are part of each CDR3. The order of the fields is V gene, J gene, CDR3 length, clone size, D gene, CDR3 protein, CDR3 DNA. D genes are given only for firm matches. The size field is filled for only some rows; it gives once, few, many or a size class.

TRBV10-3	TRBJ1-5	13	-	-	CAISEGLDQPQHF	TGTGCCATCAGTGAAGGGTTGGACCAGCCCCAGCATTTT
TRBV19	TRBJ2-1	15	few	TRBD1	CASRPGTGVDNEQFF	TGTGCCAGTAGACCCGGGACAGGGGTCGACAATGAGCAGTTCTTC
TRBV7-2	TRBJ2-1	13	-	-	CASSSQTLREQFF	TGTGCCAGCAGCTCTCAGACTTTGAGGGAGCAGTTCTTC
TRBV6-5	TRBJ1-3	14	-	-	CASTKGYSGNTIYF	TGTGCCAGCACTAAGGGGTACTCTGGAAACACCATATATTTT
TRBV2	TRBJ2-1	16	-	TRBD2	CASSGRGSGRSNEQFF	TGTGCCAGCAGCGGCAGGGGTAGCGGGAGAAGCAATGAGCAGTTCTTC
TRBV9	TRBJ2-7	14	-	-	CASSVGSGGYEQYF	TGTGCCAGCAGCGTAGGTTCAGGGGGGTACGAGCAGTACTTC
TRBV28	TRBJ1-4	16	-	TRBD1	CASSSGQGRTNEKLFF	TGTGCCAGCAGTTCGGGACAGGGTAGAACTAATGAAAAACTGTTTTTT
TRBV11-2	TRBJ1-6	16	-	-	CASSLNPRASGSPLHF	TGTGCCAGCAGCTTAAATCCCCGGGCCTCAGGATCACCCCTCCACTTT
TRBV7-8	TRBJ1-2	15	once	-	CASSSRTAGQGGYTF	TGTGCCAGCAGCTCCCGGACAGCCGGGCAGGGTGGCTACACCTTC
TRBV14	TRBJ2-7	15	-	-	CASSSALWQAAEQYF	TGTGCCAGCAGCTCAGCCCTGTGGCAGGCCGCTGAGCAGTACTTC
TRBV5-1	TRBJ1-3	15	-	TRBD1	CASSLGTGTGNTIYF	TGCGCCAGCAGCTTGGGGACAGGGACTGGAAACACCATATATTTT
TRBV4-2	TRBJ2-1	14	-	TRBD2	CASSQGAGEVEQFF	TGTGCCAGCAGCCAAGGGGCGGGAGAAGTTGAGCAGTTCTTC
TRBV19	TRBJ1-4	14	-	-	CASSTGVRSEKLFF	TGTGCCAGTAGCACGGGGGTACGGAGTGAAAAACTGTTTTTT
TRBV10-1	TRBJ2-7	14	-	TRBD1	CASSVRTGVNGQYF	TGCGCCAGCAGTGTTAGGACAGGGGTTAACGGGCAGTACTTC
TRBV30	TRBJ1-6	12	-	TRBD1	CAWGQGDSPLHF	TGTGCCTGGGGACAGGGTGATTCACCCCTCCACTTT
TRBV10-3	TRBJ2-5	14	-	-	CAISGSAVGETQYF	TGTGCCATCAGCGGGAGCGCGGTGGGGGAGACCCAGTACTTC
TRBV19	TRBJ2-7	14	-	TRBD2	CASRNLAGVNEQYF	TGTGCCAGCAGAAACCTAGCGGGAGTTAACGAGCAGTACTTC
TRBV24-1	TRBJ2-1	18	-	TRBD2	CATSDPGLAGGLGNEQFF	TGTGCCACCAGTGATCCGGGACTAGCGGGAGGGCTGGGCAATGAGCAGTTCTTC